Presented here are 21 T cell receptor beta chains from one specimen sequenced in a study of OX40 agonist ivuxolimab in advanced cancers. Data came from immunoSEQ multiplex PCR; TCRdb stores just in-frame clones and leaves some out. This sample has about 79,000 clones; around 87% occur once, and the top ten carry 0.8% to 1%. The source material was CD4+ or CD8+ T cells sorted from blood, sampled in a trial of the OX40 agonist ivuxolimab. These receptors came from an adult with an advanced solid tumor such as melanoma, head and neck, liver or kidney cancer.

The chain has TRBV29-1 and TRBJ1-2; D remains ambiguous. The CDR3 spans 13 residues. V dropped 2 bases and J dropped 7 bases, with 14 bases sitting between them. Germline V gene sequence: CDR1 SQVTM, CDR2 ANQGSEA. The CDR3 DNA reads TGCAGCGTTGAAACCCGGGGAGGTGCTGGCTACACCTTC. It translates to CSVETRGGAGYTF.

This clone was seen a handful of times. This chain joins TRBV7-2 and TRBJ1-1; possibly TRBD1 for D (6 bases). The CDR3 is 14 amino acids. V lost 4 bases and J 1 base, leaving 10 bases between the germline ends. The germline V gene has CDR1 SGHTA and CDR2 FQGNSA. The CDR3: CASSWGHQNTEAFF. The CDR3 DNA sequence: TGTGCCAGCAGCTGGGGACATCAGAACACTGAAGCTTTCTTT. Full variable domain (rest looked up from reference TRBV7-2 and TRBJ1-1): GAGVSQSPSNKVTEKGKDVELRCDPISGHTALYWYRQSLGQGLEFLIYFQGNSAPDKSGLPSDRFSAERTGGSVSTLTIQRTQQEDSAVYLCASSWGHQNTEAFFGQGTRLTVV.

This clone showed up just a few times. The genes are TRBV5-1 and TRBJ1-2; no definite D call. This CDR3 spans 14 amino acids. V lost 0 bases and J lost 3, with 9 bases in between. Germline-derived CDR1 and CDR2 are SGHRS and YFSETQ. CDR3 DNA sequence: TGCGCCAGCAGCTTGGTCTCCGGGGACTATGGCTACACCTTC. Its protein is CASSLVSGDYGYTF.

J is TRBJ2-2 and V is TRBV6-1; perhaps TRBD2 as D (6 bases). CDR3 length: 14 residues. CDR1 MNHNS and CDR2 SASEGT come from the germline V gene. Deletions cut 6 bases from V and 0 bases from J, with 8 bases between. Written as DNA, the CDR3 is TGTGCCAGCAGCGGGGGATCGAACACCGGGGAGCTGTTTTTT. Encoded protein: CASSGGSNTGELFF.

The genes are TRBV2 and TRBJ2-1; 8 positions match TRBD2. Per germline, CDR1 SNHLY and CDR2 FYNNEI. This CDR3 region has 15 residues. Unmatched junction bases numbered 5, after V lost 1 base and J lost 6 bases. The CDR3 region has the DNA TGTGCCAGCAGTGAAGACCTAGCGGGCCCCAATGAGCAGTTCTTC. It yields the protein CASSEDLAGPNEQFF.

The CDR3 DNA reads as TGCGCCAGCAGTGAGTCGAAGGCAGAACGGGACTATGGCTACACCTTC. This codes for CASSESKAERDYGYTF. V is TRBV10-2 and J is TRBJ1-2; D is uncertain. CDR1 WSHSY and CDR2 SAAADI come from the germline V gene. The CDR3 consists of 16 residues. Trimming pared 0 bases from V and 3 bases from J, leaving 14 bases between.

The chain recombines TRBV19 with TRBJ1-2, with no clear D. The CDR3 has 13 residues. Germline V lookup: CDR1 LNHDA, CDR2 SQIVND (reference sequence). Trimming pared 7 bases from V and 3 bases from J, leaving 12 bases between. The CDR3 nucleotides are TGTGCCAGTAACGAGGGAAAGGACTATGGCTACACCTTC. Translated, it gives CASNEGKDYGYTF.

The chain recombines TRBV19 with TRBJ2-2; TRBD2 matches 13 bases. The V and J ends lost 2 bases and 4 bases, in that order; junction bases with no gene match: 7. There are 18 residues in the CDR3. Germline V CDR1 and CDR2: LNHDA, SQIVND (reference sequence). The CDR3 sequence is CASSISIGLAGVTGELFF. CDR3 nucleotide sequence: TGTGCCAGTAGTATATCGATTGGACTAGCGGGAGTCACCGGGGAGCTGTTTTTT.

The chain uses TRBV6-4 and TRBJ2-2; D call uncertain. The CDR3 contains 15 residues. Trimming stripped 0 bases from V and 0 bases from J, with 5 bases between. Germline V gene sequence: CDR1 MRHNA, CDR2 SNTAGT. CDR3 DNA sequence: TGTGCCAGCAGTGACTCCTGGCCGAACACCGGGGAGCTGTTTTTT. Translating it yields CASSDSWPNTGELFF.

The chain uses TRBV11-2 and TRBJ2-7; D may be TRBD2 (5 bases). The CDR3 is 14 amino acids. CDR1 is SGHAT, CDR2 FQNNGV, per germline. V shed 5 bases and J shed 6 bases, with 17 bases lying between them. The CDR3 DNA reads TGTGCCAGCAGCCTCCCGGCACTCCGGGGCGAGCAGTACTTC. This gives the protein CASSLPALRGEQYF.

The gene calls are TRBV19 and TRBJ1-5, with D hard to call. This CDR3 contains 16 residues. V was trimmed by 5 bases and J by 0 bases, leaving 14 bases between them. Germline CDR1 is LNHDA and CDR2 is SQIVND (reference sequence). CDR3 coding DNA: TGTGCCAGTAGTGCGCCGGGGTTTTTTAGCAATCAGCCCCAGCATTTT. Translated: CASSAPGFFSNQPQHF.

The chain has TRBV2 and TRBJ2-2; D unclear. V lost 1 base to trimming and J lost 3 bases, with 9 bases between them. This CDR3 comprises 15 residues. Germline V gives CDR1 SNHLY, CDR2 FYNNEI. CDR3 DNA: TGTGCCAGCAGTGAAGTTCCTGGGTACACCGGGGAGCTGTTTTTT. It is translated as CASSEVPGYTGELFF.

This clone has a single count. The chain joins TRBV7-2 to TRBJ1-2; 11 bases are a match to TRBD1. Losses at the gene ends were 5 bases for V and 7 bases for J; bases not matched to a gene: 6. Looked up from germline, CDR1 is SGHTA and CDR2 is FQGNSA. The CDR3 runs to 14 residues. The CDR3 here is CASSRDRGSLGYTF. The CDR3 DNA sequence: TGTGCCAGCAGCCGGGACAGGGGGTCACTTGGCTACACCTTC.

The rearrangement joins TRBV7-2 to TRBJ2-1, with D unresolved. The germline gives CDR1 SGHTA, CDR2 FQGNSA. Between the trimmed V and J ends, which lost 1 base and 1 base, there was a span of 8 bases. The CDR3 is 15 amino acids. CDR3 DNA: TGTGCCAGCAGCTTAGGCGCCAATTCCTACAATGAGCAGTTCTTC. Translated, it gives CASSLGANSYNEQFF.

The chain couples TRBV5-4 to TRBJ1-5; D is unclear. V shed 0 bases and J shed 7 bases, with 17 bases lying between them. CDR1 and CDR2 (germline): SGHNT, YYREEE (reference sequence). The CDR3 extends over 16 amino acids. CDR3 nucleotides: TGTGCCAGCAGCTTGGCCTTAGGCGCGGTCCGGCAGCCCCAGCATTTT. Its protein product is CASSLALGAVRQPQHF.

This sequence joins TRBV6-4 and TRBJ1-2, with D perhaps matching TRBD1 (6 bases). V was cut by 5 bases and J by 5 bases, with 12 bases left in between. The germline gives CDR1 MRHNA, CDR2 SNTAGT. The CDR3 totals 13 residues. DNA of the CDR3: TGTGCCAGCAGTTATGGGGGGGCATATGGCTACACCTTC. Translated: CASSYGGAYGYTF.

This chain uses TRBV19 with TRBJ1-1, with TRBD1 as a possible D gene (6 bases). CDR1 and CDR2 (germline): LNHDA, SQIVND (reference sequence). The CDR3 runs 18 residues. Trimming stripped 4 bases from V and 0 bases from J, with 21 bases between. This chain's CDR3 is CASSRGAGAMTMNTEAFF. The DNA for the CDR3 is TGTGCCAGTAGTAGAGGGGCAGGGGCGATGACCATGAACACTGAAGCTTTCTTT.

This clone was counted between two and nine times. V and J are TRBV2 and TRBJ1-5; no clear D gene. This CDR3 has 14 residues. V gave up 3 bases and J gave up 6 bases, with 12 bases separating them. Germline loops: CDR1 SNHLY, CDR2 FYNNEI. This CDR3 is CASSDGGLFQPQHF. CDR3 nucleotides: TGTGCCAGCAGTGACGGTGGGCTCTTTCAGCCCCAGCATTTT. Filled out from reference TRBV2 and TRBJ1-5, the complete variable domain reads EPEVTQTPSHQVTQMGQEVILRCVPISNHLYFYWYRQILGQKVEFLVSFYNNEISEKSEIFDDQFSVERPDGSNFTLKIRSTKLEDSAMYFCASSDGGLFQPQHFGDGTRLSIL.

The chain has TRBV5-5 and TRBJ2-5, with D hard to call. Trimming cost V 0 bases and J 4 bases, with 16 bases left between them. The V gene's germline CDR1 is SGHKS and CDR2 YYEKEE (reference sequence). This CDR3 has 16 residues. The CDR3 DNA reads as TGTGCCAGCAGCTTGGGCGACACATCTAAAGGAGAGACCCAGTACTTC. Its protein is CASSLGDTSKGETQYF.

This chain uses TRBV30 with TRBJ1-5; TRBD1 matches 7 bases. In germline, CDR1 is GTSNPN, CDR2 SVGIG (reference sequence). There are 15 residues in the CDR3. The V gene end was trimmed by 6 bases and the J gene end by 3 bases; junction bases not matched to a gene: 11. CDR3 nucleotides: TGTGCCTGCAACAAAGCAGGGGGTTCCAATCAGCCCCAGCATTTT. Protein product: CACNKAGGSNQPQHF.

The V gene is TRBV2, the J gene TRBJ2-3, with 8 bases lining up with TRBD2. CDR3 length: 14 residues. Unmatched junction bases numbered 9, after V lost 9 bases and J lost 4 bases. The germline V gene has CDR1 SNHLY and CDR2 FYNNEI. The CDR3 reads CASQQRGNADTQYF. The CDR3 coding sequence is TGTGCCAGTCAGCAGCGGGGGAACGCAGATACGCAGTATTTT.